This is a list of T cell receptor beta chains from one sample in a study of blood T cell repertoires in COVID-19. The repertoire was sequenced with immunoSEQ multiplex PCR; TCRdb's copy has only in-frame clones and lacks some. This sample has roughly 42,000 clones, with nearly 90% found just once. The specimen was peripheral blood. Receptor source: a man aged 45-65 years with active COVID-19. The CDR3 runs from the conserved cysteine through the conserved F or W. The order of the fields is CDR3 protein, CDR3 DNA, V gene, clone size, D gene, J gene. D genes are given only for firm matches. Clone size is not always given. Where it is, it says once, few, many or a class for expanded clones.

CASSRGQSPEKLFF | TGTGCCAGCAGCCGGGGACAGAGCCCTGAAAAACTGTTTTTT | TRBV5-4 | - | TRBD1 | TRBJ1-4
CASSQVSKGAKGHIQYF | TGTGCCAGCAGCCAAGTTAGTAAGGGGGCGAAGGGGCACATTCAGTACTTC | TRBV4-2 | - | TRBD1 | TRBJ2-4
CASKSQTTGNTIYF | TGTGCCAGCAAAAGCCAGACAACGGGAAACACCATATATTTT | TRBV2 | - | - | TRBJ1-3
CASEGWDGELFF | TGTGCCAGCGAGGGTTGGGACGGGGAGCTGTTTTTT | TRBV27 | large | - | TRBJ2-2
CASSIRAAGPYEQYF | TGTGCCAGTAGTATACGGGCAGCGGGACCCTACGAGCAGTACTTC | TRBV19 | few | TRBD2 | TRBJ2-7
CASSFRGTGLTNEQFF | TGTGCCAGCAGCTTCCGGGGGACAGGCTTGACGAATGAGCAGTTCTTC | TRBV5-6 | - | TRBD1 | TRBJ2-1
CASSIGVTYEQYF | TGTGCCAGTAGTATAGGAGTAACCTACGAGCAGTACTTC | TRBV19 | - | - | TRBJ2-7
CASSTPGQGRIEQYF | TGTGCCAGCAGTACCCCGGGACAGGGTAGGATCGAGCAGTACTTC | TRBV28 | - | TRBD1 | TRBJ2-7
CASSGRQGTGNTIYF | TGTGCCAGCAGCGGGCGACAGGGGACTGGAAACACCATATATTTT | TRBV9 | - | TRBD1 | TRBJ1-3
CASSVTGLYGYTF | TGTGCCAGCAGTGTGACAGGGCTCTATGGCTACACCTTC | TRBV27 | - | TRBD1 | TRBJ1-2